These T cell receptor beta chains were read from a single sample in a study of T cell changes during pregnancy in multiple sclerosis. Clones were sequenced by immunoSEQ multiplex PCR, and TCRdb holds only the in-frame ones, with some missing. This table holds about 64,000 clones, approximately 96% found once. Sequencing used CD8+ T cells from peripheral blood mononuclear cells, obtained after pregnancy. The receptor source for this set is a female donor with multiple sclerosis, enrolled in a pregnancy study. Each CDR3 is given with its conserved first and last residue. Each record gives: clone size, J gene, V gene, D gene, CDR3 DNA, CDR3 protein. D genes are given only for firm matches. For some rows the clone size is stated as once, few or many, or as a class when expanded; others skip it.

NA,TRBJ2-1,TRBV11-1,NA,TGTGCCAGCAGCTCCGTGGGCCCCGGCAATGAGCAGTTCTTC,CASSSVGPGNEQFF
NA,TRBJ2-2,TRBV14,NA,TGTGCCAGCAGCCAATACGGGACTCCGAACACCGGGGAGCTGTTTTTT,CASSQYGTPNTGELFF
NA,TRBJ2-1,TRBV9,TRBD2,TGTGCCAGCAGCGTAGACGGACTAGCGGGAGGGACCATTGGCGAGCAGTTCTTC,CASSVDGLAGGTIGEQFF
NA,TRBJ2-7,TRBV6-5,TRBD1,TGTGCCAGCAGTAGCGGGTGGACAGGGGGAGACGAGCAGTACTTC,CASSSGWTGGDEQYF
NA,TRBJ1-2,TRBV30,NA,TGTGCCTGGAATCCAGAGGGAGATGGCTACACCTTC,CAWNPEGDGYTF
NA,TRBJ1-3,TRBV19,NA,TGTGCCAGTACCCCGGGACAAGGAAACACCATATATTTT,CASTPGQGNTIYF
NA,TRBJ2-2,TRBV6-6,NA,TGTGCCAGCAGCCGGGACTCCGGGGAGCTGTTTTTT,CASSRDSGELFF
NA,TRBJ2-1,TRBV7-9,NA,TGTGCCAGCAGCAAAGGGGCCCTCAATGAGCAGTTCTTC,CASSKGALNEQFF
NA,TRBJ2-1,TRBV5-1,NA,TGCGCCAGCAGCTTGCGCGGTTTTGATGAGCAGTTCTTC,CASSLRGFDEQFF
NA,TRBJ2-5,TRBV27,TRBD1,TGTGCCAGCAGCGACAGGGGGCACTTAAAGGTTCAAGAGACCCAGTACTTC,CASSDRGHLKVQETQYF
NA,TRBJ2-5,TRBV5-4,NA,TGTGCCAGCAGCTTGCTAGGGGCCCTGGGGGCAGAGACCCAGTACTTC,CASSLLGALGAETQYF
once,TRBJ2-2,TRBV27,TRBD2,TGTGCCAGCAGTCATAGCGGGAGTAACACCGGGGAGCTGTTTTTT,CASSHSGSNTGELFF
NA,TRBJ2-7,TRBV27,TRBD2,TGTGCCAGCAGTTTAGGGGCGGGAGGGATCTACGAGCAGTACTTC,CASSLGAGGIYEQYF
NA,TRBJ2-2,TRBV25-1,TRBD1,TGTGCCAGCAGTGACCACAGACAGGGCTGGACCGGGGAGCTGTTTTTT,CASSDHRQGWTGELFF
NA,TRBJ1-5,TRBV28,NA,TGTGCCAGCAGTTTCGGCCCCGGCAGGGGCGATCAGCCCCAGCATTTT,CASSFGPGRGDQPQHF
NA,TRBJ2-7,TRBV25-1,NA,TGTGCCAGCAGTGGGAGGGATCCCCGCGAGCAGTACTTC,CASSGRDPREQYF
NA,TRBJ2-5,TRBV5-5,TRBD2,TGTGCCAGCAGCCCGACTAGCACCCTAAGGGAGACCCAGTACTTC,CASSPTSTLRETQYF
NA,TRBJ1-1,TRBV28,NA,TGTGCCAGCAGTTTTGCCGGGAACACTGAAGCTTTCTTT,CASSFAGNTEAFF
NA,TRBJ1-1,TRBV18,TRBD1,TGTGCCAGCTCACCATACAGGGGACGGAACACTGAAGCTTTCTTT,CASSPYRGRNTEAFF
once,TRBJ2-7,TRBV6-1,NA,TGTGCCAGCAGTGAGTTGGACAGCACGGACTACGAGCAGTACTTC,CASSELDSTDYEQYF
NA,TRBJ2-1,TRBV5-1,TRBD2,TGCGCCAGCAGCGGGGCGGTAGCGGGAGCAGGTGAGCAGTTCTTC,CASSGAVAGAGEQFF